These 26 T cell receptor beta chains came from one sample sequenced in a study of neurological immune-mediated disorders. MiXCR, applied by TCRdb to the 5' RACE reads, yields one record per CDR3 protein. The sample holds roughly 80,000 distinct CDR3 sequences; about 15% are singletons and the top ten take roughly 14%. Sequencing input: PBMCs. Every receptor here comes from a woman aged 40 to 49 in good health.

As to this clonotype: A much more abundant neighbour one base away suggests this may be a read error. The chain links TRBV18 to TRBJ2-7; TRBD1 might be the D (5 bases). V lost 3 bases and J lost 2, with 11 bases in between. From germline, CDR1 is KGHSH and CDR2 LQKENI. The CDR3 extends over 14 amino acids. CDR3 DNA sequence: TGTGCCAGCTCACCCTGGGGCACCCCCTACGAGCAGTACTTC. Residues: CASSPWGTPYEQYF.

This clonotype was counted many times. This chain connects TRBV28 to TRBJ2-6; perhaps TRBD2 as D (6 bases). V lost 6 bases and J 4 bases, leaving 13 bases between the germline ends. Germline-derived CDR1 and CDR2 are MDHEN and SYDVKM. The CDR3 covers 15 residues. The CDR3 sequence is CASSTPGRGANVLTF. CDR3 coding DNA: TGTGCCAGCAGCACCCCGGGGAGGGGGGCCAACGTCCTGACTTTC.

This clonotype showed up many times. J is TRBJ2-1 and V is TRBV5-1; D remains ambiguous. Germline V CDR1 and CDR2: SGHRS, YFSETQ. The CDR3 is 13 residues long. Trimming stripped 0 bases from V and 9 bases from J, with 10 bases between. CDR3 nucleotides: TGCGCCAGCAGCTTGGCAATAGCTTTTGAGCAGTTCTTC. It specifies CASSLAIAFEQFF.

This clonotype was detected ten times or more. This rearrangement joins TRBV7-8 to TRBJ1-4; D possibly corresponds to TRBD1 (6 bases). This CDR3 contains 16 residues. V lost 1 base and J 5 bases, leaving 14 bases between the germline ends. The germline gives CDR1 SGHVS, CDR2 FQNEAQ. CDR3 residues: CASSLEPGAPNEKLFF. The CDR3 DNA is TGTGCCAGCAGCTTAGAACCAGGGGCCCCAAATGAAAAACTGTTTTTT.

This clonotype was counted many times. The V call is TRBV18, the J call TRBJ2-4; D remains unclear. Germline V gene data show CDR1 as KGHSH and CDR2 as LQKENI. The length of the CDR3 is 15 residues. V lost 4 bases and J lost 0, with 10 bases in between. The DNA of the CDR3 is TGTGCCAGCTCACGCTTGGAGAGAGCCAAAAACATTCAGTACTTC. Translating gives CASSRLERAKNIQYF.

The chain combines TRBV12-3 or TRBV12-4 with TRBJ2-3, with TRBD2 as a possible D gene (5 bases). This CDR3 is built from 14 residues. V was shortened by 4 bases and J by 7 bases, with 15 bases between the two germline ends. CDR3 nucleotide sequence: TGTGCCAGCAGTTCCCACGCGAGCGGTTATACGCAGTATTTT. Protein: CASSSHASGYTQYF.

The table lists this clonotype with many counts. The rearrangement uses TRBV20-1 and TRBJ2-1, with 9 bases identical to TRBD1. The CDR3 has 16 residues. The V gene's germline CDR1 is DFQATT and CDR2 SNEGSKA (reference sequence). The ends lost 5 bases at V and 2 bases at J; junction bases unmatched: 10. The chain's CDR3 is CSAPRKDRGTYNEQFF. The CDR3 nucleotides read TGCAGTGCTCCCCGAAAGGACAGGGGCACCTACAATGAGCAGTTCTTC.

The sample holds many counts of this clonotype. The chain uses TRBV7-2 and TRBJ2-5, with 9 nucleotides matching TRBD1. The CDR3 contains 16 residues. V dropped 5 bases and J dropped 5; count of bases not matched to a gene: 12. The germline CDR1 and CDR2 sequences are SGHTA and FQGNSA. The CDR3: CASSPGIDRGGETQYF. The CDR3 DNA reads as TGTGCCAGCAGCCCAGGCATTGACAGGGGGGGGGAGACCCAGTACTTC.

This clonotype was seen ten or more times. J is TRBJ2-3 and V is TRBV20-1; D remains unclear. Per the germline V gene, CDR1 is DFQATT and CDR2 is SNEGSKA (reference sequence). The V and J ends lost 2 bases and 3 bases respectively, with 30 bases between them. This CDR3 spans 20 amino acids. CDR3 in DNA: TGCAGTGCTAGAAAGTTTCGCCTGGATCTACTAAAATTAAGTACAGATACGCAGTATTTT. Translating gives CSARKFRLDLLKLSTDTQYF.

The chain joins TRBV29-1 to TRBJ2-2, with D perhaps matching TRBD1 or TRBD2 (5 bases each). CDR3 length: 11 residues. From germline, CDR1 is SQVTM and CDR2 ANQGSEA. V lost 3 bases, J lost 6 bases, and 5 bases lay in between. The CDR3 DNA sequence: TGCAGCGTTGAGGGGGCCGGGGAGCTGTTTTTT. Translation gives CSVEGAGELFF.

This clonotype was picked up many times. Relative to the germline gene, one junction end is altered; a read error may explain this. The chain has TRBV18 and TRBJ1-2; D gene uncertain. CDR3 length: 13 amino acids. Germline CDR1 and CDR2: KGHSH and LQKENI. CDR3 protein: CASSPDRFPRFAF. The CDR3 coding sequence is TGTGCCAGCTCACCAGATAGATTCCCGCGGTTCGCCTTC.

Many counts were recorded for this clonotype. The V call is TRBV10-3, the J call TRBJ2-3; TRBD2 agrees at 7 bases. In germline, CDR1 is ENHRY, CDR2 SYGVKD. V was pared by 3 bases and J by 6 bases, with 12 bases of the junction left unmatched. There are 16 residues in the CDR3. The DNA of the CDR3 is TGTGCCATCAGTGACCGAGCGGGGCCGATCGTGGATACGCAGTATTTT. Protein product: CAISDRAGPIVDTQYF.

This clonotype was counted many times. The V call is TRBV15, the J call TRBJ2-2; D unresolved. This CDR3 has 15 residues. Germline V lookup: CDR1 LNHNV, CDR2 YYDKDF (reference sequence). Trimming removed 0 bases at V and 6 bases at J, with 11 bases between. The CDR3 region has the DNA TGTGCCACCAGCAGAGATCGTTTCGAGGCCGGGGAGCTGTTTTTT. As protein: CATSRDRFEAGELFF. Supplemented by reference TRBV15 and TRBJ2-2, the full variable domain reads DAMVIQNPRYQVTQFGKPVTLSCSQTLNHNVMYWYQQKSSQAPKLLFHYYDKDFNNEADTPDNFQSRRPNTSFCFLDIRSPGLGDTAMYLCATSRDRFEAGELFFGEGSRLTVL.

The chain links TRBV5-1 to TRBJ2-1, with D hard to call. CDR1 and CDR2 from the germline V gene are SGHRS and YFSETQ. The CDR3 is made up of 14 amino acids. Between the trimmed V and J ends, which lost 2 bases and 1 base, there was a span of 7 bases. The CDR3 loop reads CASSFQESYNEQFF. As DNA, the CDR3 is TGCGCCAGCAGCTTCCAAGAATCCTACAATGAGCAGTTCTTC.

The chain uses TRBV3-1 and TRBJ2-3; 9 positions agree with TRBD2. V lost 2 bases to trimming and J lost 5 bases; unmatched junction nucleotides: 2. CDR3 length: 14 residues. CDR1 and CDR2 from the germline V gene are LGHDT and YNNKEL (reference sequence). CDR3 amino acids: CASSQRRGGDTQYF. The CDR3 nucleotides are TGTGCCAGCAGCCAAAGGCGGGGGGGAGATACGCAGTATTTT.

This clonotype was observed many times. The chain couples TRBV6-2 or TRBV6-3 to TRBJ1-5; the match to TRBD1 covers 10 bases. Unmatched junction bases numbered 8, after V lost 5 bases and J lost 4 bases. This CDR3 region has 16 residues. The V gene's germline CDR1 is MNHEY and CDR2 SVGEGT. The CDR3 nucleotides are TGTGCCAGCAGTCCCGAGACAGGGGGCGGGAATCAGCCCCAGCATTTT. This gives the protein CASSPETGGGNQPQHF.

There are many counts of this clonotype. The V gene is TRBV19, the J gene TRBJ1-5; the D is unclear. The CDR3 length is 15 residues. The germline V and J ends were trimmed by 10 bases and 6 bases, with 22 bases remaining between them. Germline lookup yields CDR1 LNHDA and CDR2 SQIVND (reference sequence). The CDR3: CATRFDVNLGQPQHF. CDR3 nucleotide sequence: TGTGCCACCCGTTTCGACGTCAACCTGGGTCAGCCCCAGCATTTT.

This clonotype was observed at least ten times. This chain connects TRBV9 to TRBJ2-3; D not resolved. CDR3 length: 14 amino acids. V was shortened by 0 bases and J by 4 bases, with 9 bases between the two germline ends. Germline assignment: CDR1 SGDLS and CDR2 YYNGEE. CDR3 in DNA: TGTGCCAGCAGCGTAGACTGGGCCTCAGATACGCAGTATTTT. Its protein is CASSVDWASDTQYF.

This clonotype was picked up many times. This sequence joins TRBV10-3 and TRBJ2-7; D uncertain. The V end lost 10 bases, the J end lost 0 bases, and 16 bases lay between the germline ends. The germline CDR1 and CDR2 sequences are ENHRY and SYGVKD. The CDR3 extends over 14 amino acids. The CDR3 is CATPNLRSSYEQYV. CDR3 nucleotide sequence: TGTGCCACCCCTAATTTAAGGAGCTCCTACGAGCAGTACGTC.

This clonotype appeared many times. The chain employs TRBV20-1 and TRBJ1-2; D gene unclear. V lost 3 bases to trimming and J lost 1 base, with 6 bases between them. Looked up from germline, CDR1 is DFQATT and CDR2 is SNEGSKA (reference sequence). The CDR3 runs to 12 residues. The CDR3 reads CSASFRNYGYTF. As DNA, the CDR3 is TGCAGTGCTAGTTTTCGTAACTATGGCTACACCTTC.

This clonotype has ten or more counts. The V and J genes are TRBV20-1 and TRBJ2-5; D remains ambiguous. From germline, CDR1 is DFQATT and CDR2 SNEGSKA (reference sequence). Trimming removed 0 bases at V and 2 bases at J, with 13 bases between. The CDR3 loop spans 15 amino acids. The CDR3 reads CSARDSAQIQETQYF. For the CDR3, the DNA is TGCAGTGCTAGAGATTCAGCACAGATTCAAGAGACCCAGTACTTC.

Many counts were recorded for this clonotype. The CDR3 loop is CASSDSPYGYTF. CDR3 DNA sequence: TGCGCCAGCAGTGACAGCCCCTATGGCTACACCTTC. V usage is TRBV10-2 and J usage is TRBJ1-2; D unresolved. V lost 3 bases, J lost 4 bases, and 6 bases lay in between. The CDR3 length is 12 residues. Germline-derived CDR1 and CDR2 are WSHSY and SAAADI.

This clonotype was seen at least ten times. The J gene is TRBJ1-1, the V gene TRBV5-1; D is uncertain. Germline assignment: CDR1 SGHRS and CDR2 YFSETQ. This CDR3 is 16 amino acids long. V was shortened by 2 bases and J by 0 bases, with 14 bases between the two germline ends. The CDR3 DNA sequence: TGCGCCAGCAGCTTTATTGGTTTAAGAATGAACACTGAAGCTTTCTTT. It translates to CASSFIGLRMNTEAFF.

This clonotype was seen ten or more times. The chain has TRBV5-1 and TRBJ2-7; D is perhaps TRBD2 (6 bases). The CDR3 is 14 residues long. Trimming removed 3 bases from V and 4 bases from J, with 14 bases in between. The germline gives CDR1 SGHRS, CDR2 YFSETQ. CDR3 sequence reads: CASSYPGGEYEQYF. CDR3 bases: TGCGCCAGCAGCTACCCCGGAGGGGAATACGAGCAGTACTTC.

This clonotype was seen many times. J is TRBJ1-4 and V is TRBV7-2, with D possibly TRBD1 on 6 matching bases. The CDR3 has 14 residues. In germline, CDR1 is SGHTA, CDR2 FQGNSA. The germline V and J ends were trimmed by 4 bases and 7 bases, with 13 bases remaining between them. The CDR3 DNA reads as TGTGCCAGCAGCTCACAGGGTGGAGCTGAAAAACTGTTTTTT. Translation: CASSSQGGAEKLFF. Filled out from reference TRBV7-2 and TRBJ1-4, the complete variable domain reads GAGVSQSPSNKVTEKGKDVELRCDPISGHTALYWYRQSLGQGLEFLIYFQGNSAPDKSGLPSDRFSAERTGGSVSTLTIQRTQQEDSAVYLCASSSQGGAEKLFFGSGTQLSVL.

Many counts were recorded for this clonotype. V usage is TRBV6-2 or TRBV6-3 and J usage is TRBJ2-2; possibly TRBD1 for D (5 bases). Germline assignment: CDR1 MNHEY and CDR2 SVGEGT. There are 14 residues in the CDR3. V was shortened by 1 base and J by 5 bases, with 8 bases between the two germline ends. Written as DNA, the CDR3 is TGTGCCAGCAGTTACTTACAGGAGACCGGGGAGCTGTTTTTT. This gives the protein CASSYLQETGELFF.